These 20 T cell receptor beta chains originate from one sample sequenced in a study of T cell responses to AZD1222 COVID-19 vaccine. The repertoire was sequenced with immunoSEQ multiplex PCR; TCRdb's copy has only in-frame clones and lacks some. The table lists 150,000 to 200,000 clones, 80% to 95% of them singletons. The sample here was peripheral blood, taken on day 0 of AZD1222 vaccination. The receptors were gathered from an adult in good health.

J is TRBJ1-2 and V is TRBV24-1; D is ambiguous. Germline V CDR1 and CDR2: KGHDR, SFDVKD. The CDR3 consists of 14 residues. V dropped 4 bases and J dropped 3 bases, with 11 bases sitting between them. The DNA of the CDR3 is TGTGCCACCAGTGACGCGGGGAAGGACTATGGCTACACCTTC. Protein sequence: CATSDAGKDYGYTF.

The chain uses TRBV6-5 and TRBJ1-2; 8 nucleotides agree with TRBD1. The J segment lost 5 bases and the V segment lost 7 bases, leaving 12 bases of the junction unmatched. CDR1 and CDR2 (germline): MNHEY, SVGAGI. The CDR3 has 15 amino acids. This CDR3 reads CASIEVYRDRYGYTF. CDR3 in DNA: TGTGCCAGCATCGAAGTTTATCGGGACAGGTATGGCTACACCTTC.

The V call is TRBV4-2, the J call TRBJ1-6; tentatively, D is TRBD1 (5 bases). This CDR3 is 15 amino acids long. V was trimmed by 3 bases and J by 7 bases, leaving 13 bases between them. Germline V gene lookup returns CDR1 LGHNA and CDR2 YNFKEQ. The CDR3 region is CASSHPTEPNSPLHF. DNA of the CDR3: TGTGCCAGCAGCCACCCGACAGAGCCCAATTCACCCCTCCACTTT.

The chain is built from TRBV27 and TRBJ1-5; D is unclear. The germline V gene encodes CDR1 MNHEY and CDR2 SMNVEV (reference sequence). The CDR3 sequence is 13 residues long. With 2 bases removed from V and 5 bases from J, the gap between germline ends came to 7 bases. CDR3 coding DNA: TGTGCCAGCAGTTTAGTTCCAGATCAGCCCCAGCATTTT. Its protein is CASSLVPDQPQHF.

A remark on this clone: At the DNA level, this CDR3 is encoded by other sequences in the same sample as well. The chain uses TRBV30 and TRBJ1-5; 9 bases match TRBD1. The CDR3 covers 14 residues. Germline V lookup: CDR1 GTSNPN, CDR2 SVGIG (reference sequence). The J segment lost 4 bases and the V segment lost 0 bases, leaving 1 base of the junction unmatched. The CDR3 region has the DNA TGTGCCTGGAGTGTGGGGACAGGGAATCAGCCCCAGCATTTT. It encodes CAWSVGTGNQPQHF.

This CDR3 is CATDTGAWGQPQHF. CDR3 sequence (DNA): TGTGCCACAGACACCGGGGCGTGGGGTCAGCCCCAGCATTTT. The V call is TRBV5-6, the J call TRBJ1-5, with a possible D match to TRBD1 (5 bases). V was pared by 9 bases and J by 6 bases, with 19 bases between. Germline loops: CDR1 SGHDT, CDR2 YYEEEE. This CDR3 is built from 14 residues.

The V gene is TRBV7-9, the J gene TRBJ2-7, with D possibly TRBD1 on 6 matching bases. V lost 7 bases, J lost 3 bases, and 13 bases lay in between. The CDR3 is made up of 13 amino acids. Per germline, CDR1 SEHNR and CDR2 FQNEAQ (reference sequence). For the CDR3, the DNA is TGTGCCAGCACCTCGAGGGGGTTCTACGAGCAGTACTTC. Protein: CASTSRGFYEQYF.

The chain uses TRBV18 and TRBJ1-4, with TRBD1 identical over 7 bases. Germline CDR1 reads KGHSH; CDR2 reads LQKENI. Trimming cost V 3 bases and J 13 bases; bases outside gene matches: 11. The length of the CDR3 is 14 residues. CDR3 loop: CASSPGQAQRGLFF. The CDR3, as DNA: TGTGCCAGCTCACCCGGACAGGCCCAGCGAGGACTGTTTTTT.

This clone occurred once. The chain carries TRBV28 and TRBJ2-7; the D gene could be TRBD1 or TRBD2 (5 bases each). The V and J ends lost 7 bases and 8 bases respectively, with 27 bases between them. Germline V gives CDR1 MDHEN, CDR2 SYDVKM. This CDR3 comprises 16 residues. The CDR3 nucleotides read TGTGCCAGCAATACTACACCGGGACCTCTTTCCCTCAAGCAGTACTTC. Translation gives CASNTTPGPLSLKQYF. Full variable domain (remainder filled in from reference TRBV28 and TRBJ2-7): DVKVTQSSRYLVKRTGEKVFLECVQDMDHENMFWYRQDPGLGLRLIYFSYDVKMKEKGDIPEGYSVSREKKERFSLILESASTNQTSMYLCASNTTPGPLSLKQYFGPGTRLTVT.

The V gene is TRBV13, the J gene TRBJ2-7, with 7 bases aligning to TRBD1. Losses at the gene ends were 4 bases for V and 2 bases for J; bases not matched to a gene: 8. Looked up from germline, CDR1 is PRHDT and CDR2 is FYEKMQ (reference sequence). The CDR3 is 15 amino acids. In nucleotides, the CDR3 is TGTGCCAGCAGCTCGTACAACAGGGGCGCCTACGAGCAGTACTTC. Its protein is CASSSYNRGAYEQYF.

This clone was counted a few times. The V gene is TRBV27, the J gene TRBJ2-7, with a possible D match to TRBD2 (6 bases). The CDR3 has 15 residues. V was pared by 3 bases and J by 0 bases, with 12 bases between. Germline assignment: CDR1 MNHEY and CDR2 SMNVEV (reference sequence). The CDR3: CASSFMRGSSYEQYF. In nucleotides, the CDR3 is TGTGCCAGCAGTTTCATGCGGGGTAGCTCCTACGAGCAGTACTTC.

V and J are TRBV11-2 and TRBJ2-7; the D gene is possibly TRBD2 (5 bases). V was clipped by 5 bases and J by 0 bases, with 11 bases between them. The germline CDR1 and CDR2 sequences are SGHAT and FQNNGV. The CDR3 covers 14 residues. The CDR3 spells CASSRTGNSYEQYF. CDR3 nucleotide sequence: TGTGCCAGCAGCCGAACGGGGAACTCCTACGAGCAGTACTTC.

The chain joins TRBV2 to TRBJ1-2, with D possibly being TRBD1 (5 bases). Trimming left V 6 bases short and J 8 bases short, with 19 bases between. This CDR3 comprises 14 residues. CDR1 and CDR2 from the germline V gene are SNHLY and FYNNEI. CDR3 in DNA: TGTGCCAGCAGGCTCGTTCGTCAGCCAGGGGGCTACACCTTC. Translation gives CASRLVRQPGGYTF.

The chain uses TRBV18 and TRBJ1-2; unclear D gene. The CDR3 spans 16 residues. Germline CDR1 is KGHSH and CDR2 is LQKENI. V was trimmed by 2 bases and J by 1 base, leaving 14 bases between them. The CDR3 is CASSPGRQALNYGYTF. The CDR3 DNA is TGTGCCAGCTCACCAGGGAGGCAGGCGCTTAACTATGGCTACACCTTC.

This chain uses TRBV10-3 with TRBJ1-1, with D unresolved. This CDR3 is 14 amino acids long. The germline V gene encodes CDR1 ENHRY and CDR2 SYGVKD. V was clipped by 7 bases and J by 5 bases, with 17 bases between them. DNA for the CDR3: TGTGCCATCACCGGAAGGGTGGAGGGTACTGAAGCTTTCTTT. As protein: CAITGRVEGTEAFF.

The chain carries TRBV15 and TRBJ1-5; D perhaps matches TRBD1 (6 bases). Per germline, CDR1 LNHNV and CDR2 YYDKDF (reference sequence). This CDR3 comprises 12 residues. Trimming shortened V by 5 bases and J by 8 bases, and 10 bases separated the two germline ends. The DNA for the CDR3 is TGTGCCACCAGCGAAGGGGGGAAGCCCCAGCATTTT. It encodes CATSEGGKPQHF.

V and J are TRBV29-1 and TRBJ1-4, with 11 bases that match TRBD1. J gave up 7 bases and V 4 bases, and 8 bases lay outside the gene matches. CDR1 SQVTM and CDR2 ANQGSEA come from the germline V gene. The CDR3 is 15 amino acids. CDR3 loop: CSVASGTGGGEKLFF. The CDR3 bases are TGCAGCGTTGCCTCCGGGACAGGGGGAGGTGAAAAACTGTTTTTT.

The chain carries TRBV19 and TRBJ2-1; tentative D call: TRBD1 (5 bases). CDR3 length: 15 residues. V dropped 8 bases and J dropped 0 bases, with 14 bases sitting between them. Germline V gene data show CDR1 as LNHDA and CDR2 as SQIVND (reference sequence). CDR3 nucleotide sequence: TGTGCCAGTGTTGGGGCTCTGGGCTCCTACAATGAGCAGTTCTTC. Translating gives CASVGALGSYNEQFF.

This clone was counted once. The chain links TRBV11-3 to TRBJ2-2; a weak D match, TRBD1 (5 bases). The V gene lost 2 bases and the J gene lost 6 bases, with 16 bases spanning the gap. Germline V gives CDR1 SGHNT, CDR2 YENEEA. The CDR3 runs to 16 residues. For the CDR3, the DNA is TGTGCCAGCAGCTTACCTGGGGCCCGAATCCCCGGGGAGCTGTTTTTT. Its protein product is CASSLPGARIPGELFF.

The rearrangement uses TRBV10-3 and TRBJ2-2; TRBD1 agrees at 10 bases. After removal of 6 bases from V and 3 bases from J, the junction contained 4 bases not matched to a gene. In germline, CDR1 is ENHRY, CDR2 SYGVKD. This CDR3 comprises 15 residues. The CDR3 spells CAIRAGTGDTGELFF. The CDR3 DNA reads TGTGCCATCAGGGCCGGGACAGGGGACACCGGGGAGCTGTTTTTT.